This T cell receptor beta chain was found in a study of cytomegalovirus exposure and HLA in healthy donors. Whole-study results and caveats: An Asian-associated ancestry cluster reportedly showed fewer N-insertions than the roughly 700-donor mean in a later analysis. Roughly uniform sequencing depth across donors was assumed, possibly incorrectly.

Germline lookup yields CDR1 GTSNPN and CDR2 SVGIG (reference sequence). The V end lost 3 bases, the J end lost 6 bases, and 23 bases lay between the germline ends. The CDR3 is made up of 17 amino acids. In the case of this clone: Its antigen is still unknown.

The PCR was carried out with 60 Vbeta primers and 13 Jbeta primers. Using immunoSEQ multiplex PCR, the repertoire was profiled, and TCRdb retains in-frame clones only, with some absent. The table shows more than 95,000 clones, with over 80% occurring only once. This TCR derives from a man under 40 in good health and CMV-seropositive. Sequenced: PBMCs. The gene calls are TRBV30 and TRBJ2-2, with D perhaps TRBD1 (6 bases). CDR3 in amino acids: CAWSPLLTGSRPGELFF. CDR3 in DNA: TGTGCCTGGAGCCCCTTATTAACAGGGAGTAGACCCGGGGAGCTGTTTTTT. Filled out from reference TRBV30 and TRBJ2-2, the complete variable domain reads SQTIHQWPATLVQPVGSPLSLECTVEGTSNPNLYWYRQAAGRGLQLLFYSVGIGQISSEVPQNLSASRPQDRQFILSSKKLLLSDSGFYLCAWSPLLTGSRPGELFFGEGSRLTVL.